The 2 T cell receptor beta chains reported below all come from one sample, sequenced in a study of OX40 agonist ivuxolimab in advanced cancers. The table came from immunoSEQ multiplex PCR; TCRdb's copy has only in-frame clones and leaves some out. The sample has tens of thousands of clones, approximately 80% seen once. The input for sequencing was CD4+ or CD8+ T cells sorted from blood, taken in a trial of the OX40 agonist ivuxolimab. These receptors all stem from an adult with an advanced solid tumor such as melanoma, head and neck, liver or kidney cancer.

A single count supports this clone. The genes are TRBV4-1 and TRBJ1-5; TRBD1 matches 7 bases. The germline V gene has CDR1 MGHRA and CDR2 YSYEKL. V shed 4 bases, J shed 7 bases, and the junction held 7 bases outside the gene matches. This CDR3 comprises 14 residues. The chain's CDR3 is CASSLVQGTQPQHF. The CDR3 nucleotides are TGCGCCAGCAGCCTAGTACAGGGGACACAGCCCCAGCATTTT.

The chain couples TRBV5-1 to TRBJ2-7, with 9 bases identical to TRBD1. With V trimmed by 1 base and J by 5 bases, 10 bases remained unmatched. The CDR3 is 16 residues long. In germline, CDR1 is SGHRS, CDR2 YFSETQ. This CDR3 is CASSLWWDRVVDEQYF. As DNA, the CDR3 is TGCGCCAGCAGCTTGTGGTGGGACAGGGTGGTCGACGAGCAGTACTTC.